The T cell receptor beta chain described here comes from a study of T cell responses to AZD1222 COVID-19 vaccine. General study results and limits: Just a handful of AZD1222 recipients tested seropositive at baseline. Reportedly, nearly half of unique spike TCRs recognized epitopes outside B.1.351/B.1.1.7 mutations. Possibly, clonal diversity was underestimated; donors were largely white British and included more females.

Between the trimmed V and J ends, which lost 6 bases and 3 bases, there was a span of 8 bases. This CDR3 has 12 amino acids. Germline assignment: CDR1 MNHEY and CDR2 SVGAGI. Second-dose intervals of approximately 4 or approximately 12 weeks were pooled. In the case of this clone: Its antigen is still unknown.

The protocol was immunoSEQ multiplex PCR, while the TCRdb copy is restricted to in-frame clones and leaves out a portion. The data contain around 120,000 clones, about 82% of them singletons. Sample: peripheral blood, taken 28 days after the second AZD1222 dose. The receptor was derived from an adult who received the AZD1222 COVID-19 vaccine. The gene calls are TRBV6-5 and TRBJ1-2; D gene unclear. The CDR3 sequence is CASRDGYYGYTF. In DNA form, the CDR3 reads TGTGCCAGCAGAGACGGCTACTATGGCTACACCTTC.